These 3 T cell receptor beta chains came from one sample sequenced in a study of cytomegalovirus exposure and HLA in healthy donors. The PCR contained 60 Vbeta and 13 Jbeta primers. TCRdb's copy holds only in-frame clones and misses some; the assay was immunoSEQ multiplex PCR. The profile shows approximately 150,000 clones, roughly 62% of them singletons. The sequencing sample was made of PBMCs. These receptor sequences come from a man between 60 and 75 years old in good health and CMV-seronegative.

The chain couples TRBV6-1 to TRBJ2-7, with D possibly TRBD2 on 6 matching bases. CDR1 and CDR2 from the germline V gene are MNHNS and SASEGT. The CDR3 runs to 13 residues. The V gene lost 4 bases and the J gene lost 2 bases, with 9 bases spanning the gap. The CDR3 region is CASSGLATYEQYF. CDR3 DNA sequence: TGTGCCAGCAGTGGGCTAGCGACCTACGAGCAGTACTTC.

The chain links TRBV5-1 to TRBJ2-3, with 10 nucleotides matching TRBD1. Trimming took 3 bases from V and 7 from J; bases not matched to a gene: 5. This CDR3 contains 14 residues. Germline values: CDR1 SGHRS, CDR2 YFSETQ. In DNA form, the CDR3 reads TGCGCCAGCAGCTCGCCGGGACAGGGGTATACGCAGTATTTT. Its protein is CASSSPGQGYTQYF. The full variable domain, its missing parts supplied by reference TRBV5-1 and TRBJ2-3, is KAGVTQTPRYLIKTRGQQVTLSCSPISGHRSVSWYQQTPGQGLQFLFEYFSETQRNKGNFPGRFSGRQFSNSRSEMNVSTLELGDSALYLCASSSPGQGYTQYFGPGTRLTVL.

V gene TRBV9 combines with J gene TRBJ2-5, with 8 bases lining up with TRBD1. This CDR3 is built from 15 residues. J gave up 4 bases and V 0 bases, and 5 bases lay outside the gene matches. Germline lookup yields CDR1 SGDLS and CDR2 YYNGEE. CDR3 sequence: CASSVGGGQGETQYF. Written as DNA, the CDR3 is TGTGCCAGCAGCGTAGGGGGAGGACAGGGAGAGACCCAGTACTTC.